The 17 T cell receptor beta chains below all came from one sample that was sequenced in a study of blood T cell repertoires in COVID-19 (TCRdb year 2020). The library was made by the immunoSEQ multiplex PCR assay. TCRdb took this table from immuneACCESS and kept in-frame rearrangements with V and J called. Such tables lack part of the clones; where checked against another copy, unresolved V genes explain under half of the gap, and the rest is unexplained. The sample yields 70,000 to 95,000 clones; about nine tenths were counted once. Of the sample, just over 2.5% is held by the ten largest clones. The source material was peripheral blood. The source of these receptors is a man between 50 and 59 years old with COVID-19, enrolled during active disease.

This clone was found once. V is TRBV6-4 and J is TRBJ1-1, with 11 nucleotides matching TRBD1. The germline V gene encodes CDR1 MRHNA and CDR2 SNTAGT. J was trimmed by 5 bases and V by 7 bases; bases with no gene match: 12. This CDR3 comprises 16 residues. The DNA of the CDR3 is TGTGCCAGCATCCTGGGACAGGGGGTCTTGAGGACTGAAGCTTTCTTT. It encodes CASILGQGVLRTEAFF.

The chain links TRBV15 to TRBJ2-2; possible D gene TRBD1, 5 bases. The germline V and J ends were trimmed by 0 bases and 4 bases, with 15 bases remaining between them. In germline, CDR1 is LNHNV, CDR2 YYDKDF (reference sequence). The CDR3 sequence is 17 residues long. CDR3 nucleotide sequence: TGTGCCACCAGCAGAGATGAAGGGGCGGTGGGCACCGGGGAGCTGTTTTTT. This encodes CATSRDEGAVGTGELFF.

This chain links TRBV25-1 with TRBJ1-2; D gene unclear. This CDR3 comprises 16 residues. CDR1 and CDR2 (germline): MGHDK, SYGVNS. V was shortened by 6 bases and J by 6 bases, with 23 bases between the two germline ends. Here the CDR3 reads CASRNSGTRGTHGYTF. The CDR3 DNA follows: TGTGCCAGCAGAAACTCTGGAACGCGGGGTACCCATGGCTACACCTTC.

The chain employs TRBV6-5 and TRBJ2-3; possible D gene TRBD2, 5 bases. V lost 5 bases and J 6 bases, leaving 18 bases between the germline ends. The CDR3 has 15 amino acids. The germline CDR1 and CDR2 sequences are MNHEY and SVGAGI. The CDR3 reads CASSRVSGTSDTQYF. CDR3 coding DNA: TGTGCCAGCAGTCGCGTGAGCGGTACCAGTGATACGCAGTATTTT.

V gene TRBV7-9 combines with J gene TRBJ1-2, with D perhaps matching TRBD1 (5 bases). CDR3 size: 12 residues. CDR1 is SEHNR, CDR2 FQNEAQ, per germline (reference sequence). Trimming removed 5 bases at V and 10 bases at J, with 14 bases between. The chain's CDR3 is CASSPKGLLYTF. The CDR3 DNA is TGTGCCAGCAGCCCTAAGGGACTCCTCTACACCTTC.

The gene calls are TRBV30 and TRBJ1-5; D is perhaps TRBD1 (5 bases). V was trimmed by 6 bases and J by 4 bases, leaving 13 bases between them. The CDR3 extends over 13 amino acids. Germline V CDR1 and CDR2: GTSNPN, SVGIG (reference sequence). The CDR3, as DNA: TGTGCCTGCCAAGGACAAGGGAATCAGCCCCAGCATTTT. It specifies CACQGQGNQPQHF.

The rearrangement links TRBV3-1 (or the pseudogene TRBV3-2) to TRBJ1-1; D perhaps matches TRBD1 (5 bases). The CDR3 has 14 amino acids. Trimming left V 0 bases short and J 5 bases short, with 10 bases between. Germline lookup yields CDR1 LGHDT and CDR2 YNNKEL (reference sequence). This chain's CDR3 is CASSQDQGGTEAFF. The CDR3 DNA follows: TGTGCCAGCAGCCAAGATCAGGGAGGTACTGAAGCTTTCTTT.

The chain uses TRBV6-5 and TRBJ1-3, with D maybe TRBD1 (5 bases). The CDR3 length is 14 residues. The V end lost 2 bases, the J end lost 7 bases, and 12 bases lay between the germline ends. Germline lookup yields CDR1 MNHEY and CDR2 SVGAGI. For the CDR3, the DNA is TGTGCCAGCAGTTACCGGGGGGGGGACAACACCATATATTTT. It specifies CASSYRGGDNTIYF.

This clone has only one observation. This sequence joins TRBV3-1 (or the pseudogene TRBV3-2) and TRBJ2-1, with D perhaps TRBD2 (6 bases). From germline, CDR1 is LGHDT and CDR2 YNNKEL (reference sequence). V lost 1 base to trimming and J lost 2 bases, with 12 bases between them. CDR3 length equals 16 residues. CDR3 loop: CASSQGELAPYNEQFF. CDR3 DNA sequence: TGTGCCAGCAGCCAAGGGGAACTAGCACCCTACAATGAGCAGTTCTTC.

This clone has a handful of counts. The chain joins TRBV5-1 to TRBJ1-2; TRBD1 is a possible D gene (6 bases). The CDR3 loop spans 14 amino acids. V was clipped by 0 bases and J by 4 bases, with 10 bases between them. CDR1 is SGHRS and CDR2 is YFSETQ in the germline V gene. The CDR3 reads CASSLGGTSYGYTF. CDR3 coding DNA: TGCGCCAGCAGCTTGGGAGGGACATCCTATGGCTACACCTTC.

The CDR3 is CASSESPLAGRNTGELFF. Here the CDR3 DNA reads TGTGCCAGCAGTGAAAGCCCTCTAGCGGGAAGGAACACCGGGGAGCTGTTTTTT. This chain links TRBV6-1 with TRBJ2-2, with 9 bases aligning to TRBD2. V gave up 2 bases and J gave up 1 base; unmatched junction bases: 8. The CDR3 runs 18 residues. CDR1 MNHNS and CDR2 SASEGT come from the germline V gene.

The chain joins TRBV27 to TRBJ1-2; 8 nucleotides align to TRBD1. The CDR3 is 13 residues long. J lost 8 bases, V lost 5 bases, and 7 bases had no gene match. Germline CDR1 and CDR2: MNHEY and SMNVEV (reference sequence). The CDR3 sequence is CASSNTGGRGYTF. CDR3 nucleotides: TGTGCCAGCAGTAATACAGGGGGACGCGGCTACACCTTC.

This clone was seen only once. This chain links TRBV30 with TRBJ1-4; 11 bases are a match to TRBD1. The V segment lost 5 bases and the J segment 5 bases; nucleotides outside the gene matches: 1. The germline CDR1 and CDR2 sequences are GTSNPN and SVGIG (reference sequence). This CDR3 has 13 amino acids. The CDR3 DNA follows: TGTGCCTGGGGACAGGGGGCGAATGAAAAACTGTTTTTT. Protein: CAWGQGANEKLFF.

The chain links TRBV5-1 to TRBJ2-1; 10 bases are a match to TRBD2. J lost 7 bases, V lost 2 bases, and 3 bases had no gene match. The CDR3 is 14 amino acids. Germline V lookup: CDR1 SGHRS, CDR2 YFSETQ. The chain's CDR3 is CASSFLAGVNEQFF. The CDR3 bases are TGCGCCAGCAGCTTTCTAGCGGGGGTTAATGAGCAGTTCTTC.

This sequence joins TRBV4-3 and TRBJ2-7, with 9 bases matching TRBD2. This CDR3 comprises 16 residues. Looked up from germline, CDR1 is LGHNA and CDR2 is YSLEER. Losses at the gene ends were 6 bases for V and 3 bases for J; bases not matched to a gene: 12. The CDR3 region has the DNA TGCGCCAGCAGAGAAAGGGGGACTAGCAGATACTACGAGCAGTACTTC. It specifies CASRERGTSRYYEQYF.

The chain uses TRBV27 and TRBJ2-7; TRBD1 is a possible D gene (6 bases). The CDR3 runs 11 residues. The ends were cut back, 7 bases at V and 4 bases at J, with 8 bases in the middle. CDR1 MNHEY and CDR2 SMNVEV come from the germline V gene (reference sequence). The CDR3 nucleotides are TGTGCCAGCATGGACAGTTACGAGCAGTACTTC. Translated, it gives CASMDSYEQYF.

Concerning this clone itself: Other DNA sequences in the same sample also yield this CDR3. This chain joins TRBV12-3 or TRBV12-4 and TRBJ2-5; no clear D. The CDR3 is 11 amino acids. V was shortened by 5 bases and J by 5 bases, with 6 bases between the two germline ends. CDR3 protein: CASSPRETQYF. As DNA, the CDR3 is TGTGCCAGCAGTCCCCGGGAGACCCAGTACTTC.